In this sample, the clone carrying this T cell receptor beta chain turned up many times. MiXCR, applied by TCRdb to the 5' RACE reads, yields one record per CDR3 protein. Among tens of thousands of distinct CDR3 sequences listed, 9.5% to 15% were seen once. This sample was taken from a study of T-cell memory formation after mild COVID-19. This CDR3 spans 16 amino acids. The V end was cut by 6 bases, the J end by 14 bases, with 27 bases between. The V gene's germline CDR1 is SGHRS and CDR2 YFSETQ. Sequencing was performed on PBMCs or a T cell subset sorted from them (not recorded which). The genes are TRBV5-1 and TRBJ1-6; no firm D call. The receptor's source is a man younger than 35 who had mild COVID-19 (a few samples of this study predate the infection). Cell type and time point are not known. DNA of the CDR3: TGCGCCAGCACCGACCTTATGGACGGAGGATTAGTTTCCCTCCACTTT. The encoded protein is CASTDLMDGGLVSLHF.